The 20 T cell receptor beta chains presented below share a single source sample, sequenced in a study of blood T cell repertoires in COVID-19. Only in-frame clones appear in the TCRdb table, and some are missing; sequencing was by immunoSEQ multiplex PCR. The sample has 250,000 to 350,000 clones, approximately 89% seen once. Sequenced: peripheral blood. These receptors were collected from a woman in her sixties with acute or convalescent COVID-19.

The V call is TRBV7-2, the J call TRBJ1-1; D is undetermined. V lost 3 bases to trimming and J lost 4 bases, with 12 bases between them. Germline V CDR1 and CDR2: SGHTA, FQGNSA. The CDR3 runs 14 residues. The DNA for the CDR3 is TGTGCCAGCAGCTTGGGCCGTCTTGGCACTGAAGCTTTCTTT. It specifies CASSLGRLGTEAFF. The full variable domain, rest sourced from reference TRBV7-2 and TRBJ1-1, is GAGVSQSPSNKVTEKGKDVELRCDPISGHTALYWYRQSLGQGLEFLIYFQGNSAPDKSGLPSDRFSAERTGGSVSTLTIQRTQQEDSAVYLCASSLGRLGTEAFFGQGTRLTVV.

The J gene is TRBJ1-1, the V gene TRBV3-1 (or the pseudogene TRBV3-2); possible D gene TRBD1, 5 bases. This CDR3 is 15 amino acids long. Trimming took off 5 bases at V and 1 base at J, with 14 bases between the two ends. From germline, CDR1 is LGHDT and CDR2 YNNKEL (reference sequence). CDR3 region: CASSTLSQGNTEAFF. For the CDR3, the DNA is TGTGCCAGCAGCACCCTCTCCCAGGGGAACACTGAAGCTTTCTTT.

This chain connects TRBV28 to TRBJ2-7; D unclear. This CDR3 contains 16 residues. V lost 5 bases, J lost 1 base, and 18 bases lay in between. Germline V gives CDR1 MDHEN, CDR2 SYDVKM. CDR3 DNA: TGTGCCAGCAGTAGCACCGTCATATACCCTTCCTACGAGCAGTACTTC. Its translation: CASSSTVIYPSYEQYF.

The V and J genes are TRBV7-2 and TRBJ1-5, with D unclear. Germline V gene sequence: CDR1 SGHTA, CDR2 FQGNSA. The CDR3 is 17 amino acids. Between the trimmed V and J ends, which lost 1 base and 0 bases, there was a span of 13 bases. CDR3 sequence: CASSLEWQKYSNQPQHF. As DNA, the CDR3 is TGTGCCAGCAGCTTAGAGTGGCAGAAGTATAGCAATCAGCCCCAGCATTTT.

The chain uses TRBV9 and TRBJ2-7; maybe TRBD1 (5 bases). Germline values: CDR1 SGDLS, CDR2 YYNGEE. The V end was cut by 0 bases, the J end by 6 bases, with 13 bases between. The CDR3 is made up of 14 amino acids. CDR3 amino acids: CASSVGTGSVEQYF. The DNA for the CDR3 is TGTGCCAGCAGCGTAGGCACAGGTTCTGTCGAGCAGTACTTC.

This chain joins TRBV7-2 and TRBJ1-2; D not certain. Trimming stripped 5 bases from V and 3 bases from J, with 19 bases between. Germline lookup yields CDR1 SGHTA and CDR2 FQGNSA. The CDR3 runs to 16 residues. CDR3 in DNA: TGTGCCAGCAGCCCAGACACTGGCGGGAAATACTATGGCTACACCTTC. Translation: CASSPDTGGKYYGYTF.

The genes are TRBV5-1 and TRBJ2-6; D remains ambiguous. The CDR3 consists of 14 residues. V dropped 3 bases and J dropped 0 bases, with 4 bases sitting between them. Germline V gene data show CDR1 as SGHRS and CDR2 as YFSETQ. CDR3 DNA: TGCGCCAGCAGCTCGCGCTCTGGGGCCAACGTCCTGACTTTC. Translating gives CASSSRSGANVLTF.

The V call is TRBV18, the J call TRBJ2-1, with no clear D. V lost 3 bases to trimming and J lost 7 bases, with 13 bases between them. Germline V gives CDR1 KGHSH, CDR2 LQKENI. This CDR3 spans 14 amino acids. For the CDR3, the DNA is TGTGCCAGCTCACCGTACTTAGAGTTAAATGAGCAGTTCTTC. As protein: CASSPYLELNEQFF.

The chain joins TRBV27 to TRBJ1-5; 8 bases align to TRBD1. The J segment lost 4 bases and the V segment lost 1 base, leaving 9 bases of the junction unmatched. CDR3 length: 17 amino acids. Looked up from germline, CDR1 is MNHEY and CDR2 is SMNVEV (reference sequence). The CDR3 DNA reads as TGTGCCAGCAGTTTATATACCGGGACAGGAAAGAATCAGCCCCAGCATTTT. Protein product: CASSLYTGTGKNQPQHF.

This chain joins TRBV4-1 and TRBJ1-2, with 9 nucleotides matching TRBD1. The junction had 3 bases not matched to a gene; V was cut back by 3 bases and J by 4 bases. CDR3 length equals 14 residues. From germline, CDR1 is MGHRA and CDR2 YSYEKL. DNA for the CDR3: TGCGCCAGCAGCCACGGACAGGGGAGCTATGGCTACACCTTC. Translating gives CASSHGQGSYGYTF.

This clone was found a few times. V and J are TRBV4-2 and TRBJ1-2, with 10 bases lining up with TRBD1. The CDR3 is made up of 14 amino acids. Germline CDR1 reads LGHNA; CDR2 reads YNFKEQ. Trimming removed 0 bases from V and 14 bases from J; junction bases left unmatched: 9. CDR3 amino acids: CASSQDPKGQGFTF. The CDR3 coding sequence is TGTGCCAGCAGCCAAGATCCGAAGGGACAGGGGTTTACCTTC.

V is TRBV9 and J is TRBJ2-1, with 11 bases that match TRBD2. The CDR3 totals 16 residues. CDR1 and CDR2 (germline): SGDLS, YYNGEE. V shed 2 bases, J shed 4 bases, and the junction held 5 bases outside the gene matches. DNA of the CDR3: TGTGCCAGCAGCGTCACCGGGACTAGCGGATACAATGAGCAGTTCTTC. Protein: CASSVTGTSGYNEQFF.

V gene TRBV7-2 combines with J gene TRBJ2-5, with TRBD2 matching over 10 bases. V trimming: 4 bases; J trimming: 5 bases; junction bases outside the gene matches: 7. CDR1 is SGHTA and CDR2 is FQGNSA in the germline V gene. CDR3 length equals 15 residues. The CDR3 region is CASSSLAGVWETQYF. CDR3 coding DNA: TGTGCCAGCAGCTCCCTAGCGGGAGTGTGGGAGACCCAGTACTTC.

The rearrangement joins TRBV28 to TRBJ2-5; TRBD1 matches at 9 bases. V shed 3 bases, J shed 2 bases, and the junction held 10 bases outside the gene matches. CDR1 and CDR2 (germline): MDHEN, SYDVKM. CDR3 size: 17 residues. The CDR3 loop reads CASSFLYGQGIQETQYF. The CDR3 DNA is TGTGCCAGCAGTTTTCTTTACGGACAGGGGATACAAGAGACCCAGTACTTC. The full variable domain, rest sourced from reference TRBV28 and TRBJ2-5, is DVKVTQSSRYLVKRTGEKVFLECVQDMDHENMFWYRQDPGLGLRLIYFSYDVKMKEKGDIPEGYSVSREKKERFSLILESASTNQTSMYLCASSFLYGQGIQETQYFGPGTRLLVL.

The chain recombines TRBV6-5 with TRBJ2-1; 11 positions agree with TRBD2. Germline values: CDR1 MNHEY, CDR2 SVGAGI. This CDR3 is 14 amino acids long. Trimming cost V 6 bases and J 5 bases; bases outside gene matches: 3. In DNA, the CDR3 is TGTGCCAGCAGAAAGGGACTAGCGGACAATGAGCAGTTCTTC. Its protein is CASRKGLADNEQFF.

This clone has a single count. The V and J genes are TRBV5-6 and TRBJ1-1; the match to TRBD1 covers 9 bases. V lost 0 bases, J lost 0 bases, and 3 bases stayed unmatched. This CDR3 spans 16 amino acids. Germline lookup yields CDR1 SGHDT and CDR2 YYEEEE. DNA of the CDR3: TGTGCCAGCAGCTTGGACAGGGGGCGCATGAACACTGAAGCTTTCTTT. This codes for CASSLDRGRMNTEAFF.

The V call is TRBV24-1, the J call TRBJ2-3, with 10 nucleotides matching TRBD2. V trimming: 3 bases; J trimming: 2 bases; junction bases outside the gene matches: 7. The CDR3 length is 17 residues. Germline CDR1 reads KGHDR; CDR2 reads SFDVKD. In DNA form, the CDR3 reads TGTGCCACCAGTGATCCACAACTAGCGGGGAACACAGATACGCAGTATTTT. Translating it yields CATSDPQLAGNTDTQYF.

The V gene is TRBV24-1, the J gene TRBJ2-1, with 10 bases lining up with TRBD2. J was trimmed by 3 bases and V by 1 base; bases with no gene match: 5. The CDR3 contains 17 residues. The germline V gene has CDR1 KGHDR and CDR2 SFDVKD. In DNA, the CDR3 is TGTGCCACCAGTGATTTCGGAGCGGGGGGGGTCTACAATGAGCAGTTCTTC. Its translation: CATSDFGAGGVYNEQFF.

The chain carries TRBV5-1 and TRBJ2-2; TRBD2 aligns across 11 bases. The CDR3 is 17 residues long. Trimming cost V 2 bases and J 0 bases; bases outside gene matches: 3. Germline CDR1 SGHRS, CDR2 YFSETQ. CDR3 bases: TGCGCCAGCAGCTTAACTAGCGGGGGCCCGAACACCGGGGAGCTGTTTTTT. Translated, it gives CASSLTSGGPNTGELFF. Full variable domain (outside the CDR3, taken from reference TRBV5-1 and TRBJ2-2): KAGVTQTPRYLIKTRGQQVTLSCSPISGHRSVSWYQQTPGQGLQFLFEYFSETQRNKGNFPGRFSGRQFSNSRSEMNVSTLELGDSALYLCASSLTSGGPNTGELFFGEGSRLTVL.

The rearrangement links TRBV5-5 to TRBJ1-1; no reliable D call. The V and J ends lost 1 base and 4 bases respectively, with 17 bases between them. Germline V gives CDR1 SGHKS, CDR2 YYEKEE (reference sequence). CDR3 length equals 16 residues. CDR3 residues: CASSLRGYGRSTEAFF. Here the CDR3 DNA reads TGTGCCAGCAGCTTGCGAGGGTACGGCCGTAGCACTGAAGCTTTCTTT.